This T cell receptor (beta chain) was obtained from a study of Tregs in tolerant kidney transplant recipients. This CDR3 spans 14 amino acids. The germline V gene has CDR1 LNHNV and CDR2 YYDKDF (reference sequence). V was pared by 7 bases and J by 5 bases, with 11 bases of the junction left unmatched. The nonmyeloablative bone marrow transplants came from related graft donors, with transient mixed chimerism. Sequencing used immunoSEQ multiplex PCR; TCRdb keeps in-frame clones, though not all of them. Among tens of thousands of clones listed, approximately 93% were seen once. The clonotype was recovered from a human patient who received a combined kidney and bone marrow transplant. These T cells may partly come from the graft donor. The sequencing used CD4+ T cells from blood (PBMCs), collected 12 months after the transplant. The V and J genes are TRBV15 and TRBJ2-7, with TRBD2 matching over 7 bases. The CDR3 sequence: CATTFSREPHEQYF. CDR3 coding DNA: TGTGCCACCACGTTCTCGCGGGAGCCCCACGAGCAGTACTTC.